This T cell receptor beta chain was obtained from a study of resident and recirculating memory T cells in vitiligo. About the research overall: Samples were epidermis from two lesional and two nonlesional sites, plus PBMCs. Findings and caveats of the study: Sequences differed between biopsy sites and patients, suggesting private specificity. No unique dominant TCR clone was found in vitiligo lesions.

The V gene's germline CDR1 is SEHNR and CDR2 FQNEAQ (reference sequence). The CDR3 extends over 11 amino acids. Trimming shortened V by 11 bases and J by 2 bases, and 9 bases separated the two germline ends. Confetti depigmentation, marking active vitiligo, was absent in these patients. A remark on this clone: Its antigen is as yet unknown.

Measured with immunoSEQ multiplex PCR; TCRdb has only the in-frame clones, and not every one. The sample lists around 70,000 clones, 90% to 95% occurring once. This TCR came from a male donor with vitiligo. The sequencing input was blood. The J gene is TRBJ1-2, the V gene TRBV7-9; D possibly corresponds to TRBD1 (5 bases). The chain's CDR3 is CAGGKNYGYTF. Here the CDR3 DNA reads TGTGCCGGGGGGAAGAACTATGGCTACACCTTC.